Listed below are T cell receptor beta chains from one sample, sequenced in a study of T cell responses to AZD1222 COVID-19 vaccine. Clones were read by immunoSEQ multiplex PCR, and TCRdb kept only the in-frame ones, dropping some. Of around 160,000 clones in the sample, approximately 90% were seen once. Sample: peripheral blood, taken on day 0 of AZD1222 vaccination. These receptors were collected from an adult in good health. Each CDR3 is given with its conserved first and last residue. A D gene is named only where the DNA matches it firmly. Expanded clones get a size class; other rows say once, few or many, or leave the size out.

d_call j_call v_call clone_size cdr3_aa cdr3_nt
. TRBJ1-6 TRBV10-3 few CAISEGGTYNSPLHF TGTGCCATCTCGGAGGGGGGGACCTATAATTCACCCCTCCACTTT
. TRBJ2-7 TRBV10-3 . CAISEYDDSYEQYF TGTGCCATCAGTGAGTACGACGATTCCTACGAGCAGTACTTC
. TRBJ2-3 TRBV7-2 . CASSTGLRSGDTQYF TGTGCCAGCAGCACAGGACTCCGCTCAGGGGATACGCAGTATTTT
TRBD1 TRBJ1-3 TRBV11-3 . CASSLGGQGTGNTIYF TGTGCCAGCAGCTTAGGGGGACAGGGTACTGGAAACACCATATATTTT
. TRBJ2-5 TRBV12-3/TRBV12-4 . CASSSLVPGTQYF TGTGCCAGCAGTTCACTAGTCCCCGGGACCCAGTACTTC
TRBD1 TRBJ1-2 TRBV7-2 . CASSLRTGGGNYGYTF TGTGCCAGCAGCTTACGGACAGGTGGGGGAAACTATGGCTACACCTTC
. TRBJ1-4 TRBV4-3 . CASSQDRQLFF TGCGCCAGCAGCCAAGATCGACAACTGTTTTTT
. TRBJ1-3 TRBV19 . CASSIRPTGSGNTIYF TGTGCCAGTAGTATTAGGCCGACGGGCTCTGGAAACACCATATATTTT
. TRBJ2-7 TRBV2 . CASIQGGVSYEQYF TGTGCCAGCATCCAGGGGGGGGTCTCCTACGAGCAGTACTTC
. TRBJ1-1 TRBV15 . CATREGPTARTEAFF TGTGCCACCAGAGAGGGCCCCACGGCCCGCACTGAAGCTTTCTTT
. TRBJ1-1 TRBV16 . CASSQSEDGEAFF TGTGCCAGCAGCCAATCTGAGGACGGAGAAGCTTTCTTT
. TRBJ1-5 TRBV19 once CASSIGGLPNQPQHF TGTGCCAGTAGTATAGGGGGACTTCCCAATCAGCCCCAGCATTTT
. TRBJ1-2 TRBV5-4 . CASSLGGASNYGYTF TGTGCCAGCAGCTTGGGGGGGGCCTCCAACTATGGCTACACCTTC
. TRBJ1-5 TRBV6-2/TRBV6-3 . CASSLGPNQPQHF TGTGCCAGCAGTTTAGGCCCTAATCAGCCCCAGCATTTT
. TRBJ1-2 TRBV5-6 once CASTTNRDYGYTF TGTGCCAGCACCACGAACCGGGACTATGGCTACACCTTC
TRBD1 TRBJ2-5 TRBV14 . CASSQQDRETYQETQYF TGTGCCAGCAGCCAGCAAGACAGGGAAACATATCAAGAGACCCAGTACTTC
TRBD1 TRBJ1-2 TRBV4-2 . CASNNRDRELYGYTF TGTGCCAGCAACAACCGGGACAGGGAATTGTATGGCTACACCTTC
. TRBJ2-1 TRBV6-4 . CASSDSLASNEQFF TGTGCCAGCAGTGACTCGCTAGCTTCCAATGAGCAGTTCTTC
TRBD1 TRBJ2-7 TRBV3-1/TRBV3-2 . CASTTGGEQYF TGTGCCAGCACCACAGGGGGCGAGCAGTACTTC
. TRBJ1-5 TRBV28 . CASRRDGNQPQHF TGTGCCAGCCGAAGGGATGGCAATCAGCCCCAGCATTTT
. TRBJ1-4 TRBV4-3 few CASSQDFEVGAFNEKLFF TGCGCCAGCAGCCAAGATTTCGAGGTCGGGGCCTTTAATGAAAAACTGTTTTTT
. TRBJ1-6 TRBV2 . CASSATVSPLHF TGTGCCAGCAGTGCCACAGTTTCACCCCTCCACTTT
. TRBJ1-1 TRBV5-1 . CASSSGELGNTEAFF TGCGCCAGCAGCTCGGGAGAACTAGGGAACACTGAAGCTTTCTTT
. TRBJ1-6 TRBV27 once CASKPVVGSLVAPLHF TGTGCCAGCAAGCCCGTTGTCGGATCCCTTGTAGCACCCCTCCACTTT
. TRBJ2-3 TRBV29-1 . CSVPMRGYGTDTQYF TGCAGCGTGCCCATGCGGGGTTACGGTACAGATACGCAGTATTTT
. TRBJ2-2 TRBV9 . CASSVNAGPNTGELFF TGTGCCAGCAGCGTAAATGCAGGGCCGAACACCGGGGAGCTGTTTTTT
TRBD1 TRBJ1-4 TRBV9 . CASSVAVRGRNEKLFF TGTGCCAGCAGCGTAGCGGTCAGGGGGAGGAACGAAAAACTGTTTTTT
TRBD2 TRBJ2-3 TRBV7-9 . CASSLVDWTSVDTQYF TGTGCCAGCAGCTTGGTGGACTGGACTAGCGTCGATACGCAGTATTTT
. TRBJ1-4 TRBV19 . CASSIGVTGNNEKLFF TGTGCCAGTAGTATCGGGGTAACAGGGAATAATGAAAAACTGTTTTTT
. TRBJ1-3 TRBV9 . CASSVVAARSGNTIYF TGTGCCAGCAGCGTAGTGGCAGCCCGCTCTGGAAACACCATATATTTT
. TRBJ1-1 TRBV5-1 . CASSLGGRLGSNTEAFF TGCGCCAGCAGCTTGGGAGGCAGGCTGGGCTCTAACACTGAAGCTTTCTTT
. TRBJ1-4 TRBV19 . CASRGRRFNEKLFF TGTGCCAGTAGGGGCCGGAGGTTTAATGAAAAACTGTTTTTT
TRBD1 TRBJ1-2 TRBV5-4 . CASSLDGQGGGYTF TGTGCCAGCAGCTTAGATGGACAGGGAGGCGGCTACACCTTC
. TRBJ1-1 TRBV5-6 . CASSGVGSEAFF TGTGCCAGCAGCGGGGTGGGGTCTGAAGCTTTCTTT
. TRBJ2-7 TRBV6-5 . CASSSPPGSSYEQYF TGTGCCAGCAGTTCCCCCCCGGGCTCAAGCTACGAGCAGTACTTC
. TRBJ1-3 TRBV7-3 . CASSTSGSSGNTIYF TGTGCCAGCAGTACCTCCGGGAGCTCTGGAAACACCATATATTTT
. TRBJ1-4 TRBV30 . CAGTGSNEKLFF TGTGCCGGCACAGGGTCGAATGAAAAACTGTTTTTT
. TRBJ2-1 TRBV5-1 few CASSSPQGQRSYNEQFF TGCGCCAGCAGCTCCCCCCAAGGACAGCGCTCCTACAATGAGCAGTTCTTC
. TRBJ1-5 TRBV12-5 . CASGLVLGSGANFRNQPQHF TGTGCTAGTGGTTTGGTATTAGGGTCGGGGGCGAACTTTCGCAATCAGCCCCAGCATTTT
TRBD1 TRBJ1-1 TRBV5-4 . CASSARTGMNTEAFF TGTGCCAGCAGCGCCCGGACAGGGATGAACACTGAAGCTTTCTTT
. TRBJ1-6 TRBV18 . CASSPNARDSGYNSPLHF TGTGCCAGCTCACCAAATGCCAGGGACTCGGGATATAATTCACCCCTCCACTTT
. TRBJ2-7 TRBV11-2 few CASDLRGVRGEQYF TGTGCCAGCGACCTAAGGGGGGTGCGGGGCGAGCAGTACTTC